Sequencing of this T cell receptor beta chain was carried out in a study of STAT5B mutations in CD4+ large granular lymphocyte leukemia. The study, taken as a whole, reports: Main leukemic clonotypes were patient-specific, but roughly 25% appeared at low frequency elsewhere. TRBV06-family usage was enriched in top patient clones (8/27) versus controls (2/35).

This was a survey-level run. In the authors' workflow: Lowest detectable productive clonotype frequency was 2.59 x 10-5. Produced via immunoSEQ multiplex PCR; TCRdb's table is partial and in-frame only. That table is the source of V, J and clone size, and D and trimming were worked out from the DNA. The table records roughly 32,000 clones, about 89% of them present only once. This clone has a single count. Its matching antigen is unknown. Between the trimmed V and J ends, which lost 7 bases and 7 bases, there was a span of 19 bases. The CDR3 totals 15 residues. Germline-derived CDR1 and CDR2 are SGHVS and FQNEAQ.

The origin of this receptor is a human donor in good health. The rearrangement links TRBV7-8 to TRBJ1-4, with D perhaps matching TRBD1 (6 bases). Material: CD4+ T cells from blood buffy coats. The CDR3, as DNA: TGTGCCAGCACCCTCAGTGGGGTAGGGGGTGAAAAACTGTTTTTT. The encoded protein is CASTLSGVGGEKLFF.